The present TCR beta chain was sequenced within a study of Ad26.COV2.S vaccination and SARS-CoV-2 variants. Study as a whole: COV1001, an Ad26.COV2.S trial, supplied this vaccine-arm donor. By the intramuscular route, Ad26.COV2.S was given once, or twice 56 days apart. General study results and limits: Reportedly, spike-specific CD8+ and CD4+ T cell responses achieved substantial breadth once vaccination had taken place.

Points on this clone: Its target is not known.

Documented treatment: roughly 20 received Ad26.COV2.S at low or high dose, single or two shots; roughly five received placebo; per-sample allocation not given. The samples were gathered on day 63 after the first injection of vaccine or placebo. The assay was immunoSEQ multiplex PCR, and TCRdb's table has in-frame clones only and misses some. The sample includes about 400,000 clones, approximately 91% of them seen just once. This clonotype was obtained from a person between 18 and 65 years old who received the Ad26.COV2.S COVID-19 vaccine or a placebo. This sample comprised peripheral blood, obtained in a trial of Ad26.COV2.S vaccine versus placebo.

DNA of the CDR3: TGTGCCAGTAGTATAGTCGGAAGCCCCTCCTACGAGCAGTACTTC. Translating gives CASSIVGSPSYEQYF. This chain joins TRBV19 and TRBJ2-7; D gene unclear. The V and J ends lost 1 base and 0 bases respectively, with 10 bases between them. Germline V gene lookup returns CDR1 LNHDA and CDR2 SQIVND (reference sequence). The CDR3 consists of 15 residues.